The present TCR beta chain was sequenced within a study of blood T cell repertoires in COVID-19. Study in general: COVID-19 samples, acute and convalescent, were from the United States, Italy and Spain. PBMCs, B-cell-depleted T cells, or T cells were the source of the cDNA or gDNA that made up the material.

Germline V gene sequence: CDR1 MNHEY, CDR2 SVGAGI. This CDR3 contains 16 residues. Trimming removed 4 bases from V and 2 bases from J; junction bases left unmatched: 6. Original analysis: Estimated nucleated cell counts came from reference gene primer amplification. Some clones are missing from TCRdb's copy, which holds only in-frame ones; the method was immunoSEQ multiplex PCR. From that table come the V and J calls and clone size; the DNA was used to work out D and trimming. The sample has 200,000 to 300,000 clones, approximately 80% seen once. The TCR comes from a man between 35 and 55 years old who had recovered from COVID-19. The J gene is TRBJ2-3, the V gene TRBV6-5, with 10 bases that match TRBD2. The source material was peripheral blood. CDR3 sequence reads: CASSSKRGGFTDTQYF. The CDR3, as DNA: TGTGCCAGCAGTTCTAAGCGGGGGGGTTTCACAGATACGCAGTATTTT.